Listed below are T cell receptor beta chains from one sample, sequenced in a study of blood T cells in healthy people across ages. TCRdb reprocessed the 5' RACE reads with MiXCR, giving one entry per CDR3 protein. In the table there are approximately 730,000 distinct CDR3 sequences, 43% of which are singletons. The sequencing sample was made of blood. The receptors derive from a woman aged 55 to 70 in good health. Each CDR3 is given without its conserved first and last residue.

j_call: TRBJ2-1
v_call: TRBV6-2/TRBV6-3
cdr3_aa: ASRYTGGSYNEQF

j_call: TRBJ2-7
v_call: TRBV27
cdr3_aa: ASSLSRVSYEQY

j_call: TRBJ1-5
v_call: TRBV20-1
cdr3_aa: SAWTAQVNQPQH

j_call: TRBJ2-4
v_call: TRBV20-1
cdr3_aa: SASLGQGNIQY

j_call: TRBJ2-1
v_call: TRBV11-1
cdr3_aa: ASSLQMTGGFEQF

j_call: TRBJ2-2
v_call: TRBV7-3
cdr3_aa: ASSLSRGARNTGELF

j_call: TRBJ2-2
v_call: TRBV20-1
cdr3_aa: SARWGRGGELF

j_call: TRBJ1-1
v_call: TRBV20-1
cdr3_aa: SADRGRGAEAF

j_call: TRBJ2-3
v_call: TRBV2
cdr3_aa: ASSYPGQGTDTQY

j_call: TRBJ2-2
v_call: TRBV11-3
cdr3_aa: ASGRSTTNTGELF

j_call: TRBJ2-7
v_call: TRBV10-3
cdr3_aa: AISPGLDSYEQY

j_call: TRBJ2-1
v_call: TRBV9
cdr3_aa: ASSPQLVMNEQF

j_call: TRBJ1-3
v_call: TRBV5-1
cdr3_aa: ASSLGDASGNTIY